The TCR beta chain under discussion was sequenced for a study of T cells after yellow fever vaccination. Germline assignment: CDR1 KGHDR and CDR2 SFDVKD. Deletions cut 3 bases from V and 5 bases from J, with 9 bases between. The CDR3 consists of 13 residues. To note about this clonotype: Its antigen is not identified.

MiXCR, applied by TCRdb to the 5' RACE reads, yields one record per CDR3 protein. This sample yields 510,000 or so distinct CDR3 sequences, of which 15% to 20% are seen a single time; 14% belongs to the top ten. Broader study findings: Clonotypes shared by both compartments, CD4 and CD8, made up a small share. Weaker overall, the secondary response nonetheless peaked faster (day 5 versus 15). Abundant clonotypes (contaminants from the bulk population) could be present in FACS-sorted repertoires.

The sequence came from a man under 40 who received the YFV17D yellow fever vaccine. The gene calls are TRBV24-1 and TRBJ2-5; maybe TRBD1 (5 bases). Sequenced here: PBMCs, sampled 15 days after the yellow fever booster vaccination. The CDR3 DNA sequence: TGTGCCACCAGTGATCGGTCAGGGGAGACCCAGTACTTC. This gives the protein CATSDRSGETQYF.